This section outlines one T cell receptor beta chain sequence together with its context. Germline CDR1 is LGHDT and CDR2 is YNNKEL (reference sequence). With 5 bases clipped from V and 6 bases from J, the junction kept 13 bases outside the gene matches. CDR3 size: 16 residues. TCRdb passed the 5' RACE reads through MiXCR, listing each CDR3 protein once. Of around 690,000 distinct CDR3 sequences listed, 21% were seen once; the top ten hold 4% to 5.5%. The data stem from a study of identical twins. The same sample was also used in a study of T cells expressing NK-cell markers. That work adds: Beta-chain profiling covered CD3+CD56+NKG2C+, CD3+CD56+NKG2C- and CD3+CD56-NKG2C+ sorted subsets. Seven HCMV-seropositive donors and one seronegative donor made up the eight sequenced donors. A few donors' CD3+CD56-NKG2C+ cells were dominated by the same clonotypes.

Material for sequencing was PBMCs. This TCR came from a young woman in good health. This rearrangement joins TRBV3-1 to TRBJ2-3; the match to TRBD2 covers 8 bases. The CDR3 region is CASSSIAGSLTDTQYF. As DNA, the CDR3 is TGTGCCAGCAGCAGTATAGCGGGATCGCTCACTGATACGCAGTATTTT.